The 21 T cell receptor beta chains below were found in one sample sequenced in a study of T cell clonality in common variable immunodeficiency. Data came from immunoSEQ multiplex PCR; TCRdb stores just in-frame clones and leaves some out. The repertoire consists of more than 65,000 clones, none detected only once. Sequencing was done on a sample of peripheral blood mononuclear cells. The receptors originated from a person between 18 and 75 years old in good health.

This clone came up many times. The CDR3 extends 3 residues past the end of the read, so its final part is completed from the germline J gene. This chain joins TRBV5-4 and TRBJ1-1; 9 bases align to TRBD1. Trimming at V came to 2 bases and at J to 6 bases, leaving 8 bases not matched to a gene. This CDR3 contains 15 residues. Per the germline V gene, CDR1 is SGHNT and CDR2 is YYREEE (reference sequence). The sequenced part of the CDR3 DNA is TGTGCCAGCAGCTTTGGAGGACAGGGGATGTCTGAA. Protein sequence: CASSFGGQGMSE. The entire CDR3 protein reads CASSFGGQGMSEAFF.

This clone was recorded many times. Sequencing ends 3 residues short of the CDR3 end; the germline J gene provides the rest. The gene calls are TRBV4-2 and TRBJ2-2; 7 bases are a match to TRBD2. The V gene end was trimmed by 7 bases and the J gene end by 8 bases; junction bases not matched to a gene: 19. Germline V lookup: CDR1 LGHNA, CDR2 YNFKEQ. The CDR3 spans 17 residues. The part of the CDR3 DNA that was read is TGTGCCAGCAACCAGGGTTTTCGCGGGAGACTATCTGGGGAG. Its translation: CASNQGFRGRLSGE. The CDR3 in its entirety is CASNQGFRGRLSGELFF.

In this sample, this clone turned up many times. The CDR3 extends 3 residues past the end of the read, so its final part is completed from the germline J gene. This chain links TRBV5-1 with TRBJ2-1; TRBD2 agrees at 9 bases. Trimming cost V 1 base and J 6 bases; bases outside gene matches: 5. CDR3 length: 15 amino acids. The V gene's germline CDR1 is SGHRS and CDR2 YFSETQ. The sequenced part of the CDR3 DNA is TGCGCCAGCAGCTTGCTGGGACTAGCACCCAATGAG. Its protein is CASSLLGLAPNE. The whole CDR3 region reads CASSLLGLAPNEQFF.

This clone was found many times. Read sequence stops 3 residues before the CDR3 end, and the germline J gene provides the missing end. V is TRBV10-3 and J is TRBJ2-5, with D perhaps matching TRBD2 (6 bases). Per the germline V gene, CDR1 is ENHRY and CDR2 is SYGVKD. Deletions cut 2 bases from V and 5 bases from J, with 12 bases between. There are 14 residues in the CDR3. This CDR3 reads CAISEDQAGETQYF. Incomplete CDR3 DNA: TGTGCCATCAGTGAGGACCAGGCGGGGGAGACC.

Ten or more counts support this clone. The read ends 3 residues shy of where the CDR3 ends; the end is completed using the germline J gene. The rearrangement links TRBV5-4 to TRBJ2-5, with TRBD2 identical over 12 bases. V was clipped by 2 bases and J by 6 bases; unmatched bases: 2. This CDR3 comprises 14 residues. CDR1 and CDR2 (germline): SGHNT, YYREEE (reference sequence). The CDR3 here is CASSLGLAGKTQYF. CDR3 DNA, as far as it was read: TGTGCCAGCAGCTTAGGACTAGCGGGGAAGACC. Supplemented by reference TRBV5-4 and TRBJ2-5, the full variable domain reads ETGVTQSPTHLIKTRGQQVTLRCSSQSGHNTVSWYQQALGQGPQFIFQYYREEENGRGNFPPRFSGLQFPNYSSELNVNALELDDSALYLCASSLGLAGKTQYFGPGTRLLVL.

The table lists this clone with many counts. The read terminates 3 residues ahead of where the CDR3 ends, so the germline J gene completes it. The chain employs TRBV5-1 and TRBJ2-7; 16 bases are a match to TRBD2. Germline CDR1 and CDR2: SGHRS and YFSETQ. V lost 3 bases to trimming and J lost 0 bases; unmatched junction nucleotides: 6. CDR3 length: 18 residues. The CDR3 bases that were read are TGCGCCAGCAGCTCGGGACTAGCGGGAGGGCCTCTCTCCTACGAG. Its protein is CASSSGLAGGPLSYE. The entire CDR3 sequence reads CASSSGLAGGPLSYEQYF.

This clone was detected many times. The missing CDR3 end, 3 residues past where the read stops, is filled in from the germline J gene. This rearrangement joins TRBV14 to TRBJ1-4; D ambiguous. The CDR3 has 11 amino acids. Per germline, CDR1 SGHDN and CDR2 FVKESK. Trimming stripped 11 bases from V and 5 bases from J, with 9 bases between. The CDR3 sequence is CAPEGNEKLFF. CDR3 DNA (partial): TGTGCCCCGGAGGGCAATGAAAAA.

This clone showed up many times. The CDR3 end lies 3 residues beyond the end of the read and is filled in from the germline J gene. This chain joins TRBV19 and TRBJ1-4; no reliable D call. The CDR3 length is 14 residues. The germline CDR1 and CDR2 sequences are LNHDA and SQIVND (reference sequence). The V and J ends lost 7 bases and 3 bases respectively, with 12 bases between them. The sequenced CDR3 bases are TGTGCCAGTATGGTTGGCGGGGCTAATGAAAAA. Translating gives CASMVGGANEK. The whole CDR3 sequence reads CASMVGGANEKLFF. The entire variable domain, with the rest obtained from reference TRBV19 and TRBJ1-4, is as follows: DGGITQSPKYLFRKEGQNVTLSCEQNLNHDAMYWYRQDPGQGLRLIYYSQIVNDFQKGDIAEGYSVSREKKESFPLTVTSAQKNPTAFYLCASMVGGANEKLFFGSGTQLSVL.

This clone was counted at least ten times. The CDR3 protein is CASSPQPTGGMNTEAFF. The sequenced CDR3 bases are TGCGCCAGCAGCCCTCAGCCGACAGGGGGCATGAACACTGAA. The V and J genes are TRBV5-1 and TRBJ1-1; the match to TRBD1 covers 10 bases. The read comes to an end 3 residues before the CDR3 does, leaving the germline J gene to fill in the end. From germline, CDR1 is SGHRS and CDR2 YFSETQ. With V trimmed by 4 bases and J by 0 bases, 9 bases remained unmatched. CDR3 length equals 17 residues.

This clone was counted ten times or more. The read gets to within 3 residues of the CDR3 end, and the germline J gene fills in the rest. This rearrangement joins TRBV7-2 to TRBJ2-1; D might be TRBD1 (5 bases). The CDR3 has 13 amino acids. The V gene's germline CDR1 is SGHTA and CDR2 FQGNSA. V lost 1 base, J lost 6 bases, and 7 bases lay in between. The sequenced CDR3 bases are TGTGCCAGCAGCTTAGGGGGCAGCAATGAG. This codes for CASSLGGSNE. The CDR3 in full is CASSLGGSNEQFF.

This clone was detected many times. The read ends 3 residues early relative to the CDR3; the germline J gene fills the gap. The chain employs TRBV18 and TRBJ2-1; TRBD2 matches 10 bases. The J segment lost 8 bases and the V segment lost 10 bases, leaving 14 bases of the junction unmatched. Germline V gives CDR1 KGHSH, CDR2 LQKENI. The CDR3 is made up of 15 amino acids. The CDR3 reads CATVSGTSAVDEQFF. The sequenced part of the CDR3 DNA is TGTGCCACCGTTTCCGGGACTAGCGCAGTCGATGAG.

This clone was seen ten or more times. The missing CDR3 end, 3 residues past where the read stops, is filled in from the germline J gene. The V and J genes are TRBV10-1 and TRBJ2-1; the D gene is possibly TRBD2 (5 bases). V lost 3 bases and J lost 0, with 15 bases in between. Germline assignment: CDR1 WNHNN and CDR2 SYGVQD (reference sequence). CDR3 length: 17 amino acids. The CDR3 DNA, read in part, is TGCGCCAGCAGTGATCGTGACGGGGTAAGCTCCTACAATGAG. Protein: CASSDRDGVSSYNE. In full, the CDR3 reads CASSDRDGVSSYNEQFF.

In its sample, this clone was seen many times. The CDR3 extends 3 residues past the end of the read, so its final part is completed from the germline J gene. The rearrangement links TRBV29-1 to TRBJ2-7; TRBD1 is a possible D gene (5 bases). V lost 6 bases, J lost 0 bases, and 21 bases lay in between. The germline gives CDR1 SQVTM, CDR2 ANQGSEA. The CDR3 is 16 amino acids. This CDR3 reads CSVHHPSRGSSYEQYF. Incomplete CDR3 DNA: TGCAGCGTACACCACCCCAGTAGGGGCTCCTCCTACGAG.

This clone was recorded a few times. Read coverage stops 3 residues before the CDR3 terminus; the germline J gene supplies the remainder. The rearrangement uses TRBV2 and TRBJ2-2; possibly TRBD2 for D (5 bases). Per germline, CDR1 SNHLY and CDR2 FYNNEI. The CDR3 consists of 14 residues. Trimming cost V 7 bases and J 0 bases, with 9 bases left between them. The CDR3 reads CASKELANTGELFF. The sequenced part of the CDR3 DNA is TGTGCCAGCAAGGAACTAGCGAACACCGGGGAG.

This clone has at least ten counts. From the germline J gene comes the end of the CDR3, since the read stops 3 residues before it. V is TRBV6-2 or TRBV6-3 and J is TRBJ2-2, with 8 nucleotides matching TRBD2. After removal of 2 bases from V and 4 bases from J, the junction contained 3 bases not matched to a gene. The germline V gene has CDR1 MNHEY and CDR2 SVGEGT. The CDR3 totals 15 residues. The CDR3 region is CASSYAGLVTGELFF. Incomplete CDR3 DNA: TGTGCCAGCAGTTACGCGGGACTAGTCACCGGGGAG.

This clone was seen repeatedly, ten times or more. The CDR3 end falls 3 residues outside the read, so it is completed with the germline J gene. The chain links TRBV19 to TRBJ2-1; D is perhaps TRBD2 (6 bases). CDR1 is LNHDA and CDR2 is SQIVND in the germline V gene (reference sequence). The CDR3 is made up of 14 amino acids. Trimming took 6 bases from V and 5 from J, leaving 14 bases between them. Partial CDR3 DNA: TGTGCCAGTAGAAAGGCGGGAAGGGACAATGAG. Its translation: CASRKAGRDNE. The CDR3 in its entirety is CASRKAGRDNEQFF.

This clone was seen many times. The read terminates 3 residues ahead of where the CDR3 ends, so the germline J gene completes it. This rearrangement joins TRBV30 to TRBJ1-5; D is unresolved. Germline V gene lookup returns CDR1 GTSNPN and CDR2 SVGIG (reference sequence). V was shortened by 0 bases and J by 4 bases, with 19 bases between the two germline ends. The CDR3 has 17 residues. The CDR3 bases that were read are TGTGCCTGGAGTGTTTCGGGTCCCATTGAACCTAATCAGCCC. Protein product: CAWSVSGPIEPNQP. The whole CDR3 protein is CAWSVSGPIEPNQPQHF.

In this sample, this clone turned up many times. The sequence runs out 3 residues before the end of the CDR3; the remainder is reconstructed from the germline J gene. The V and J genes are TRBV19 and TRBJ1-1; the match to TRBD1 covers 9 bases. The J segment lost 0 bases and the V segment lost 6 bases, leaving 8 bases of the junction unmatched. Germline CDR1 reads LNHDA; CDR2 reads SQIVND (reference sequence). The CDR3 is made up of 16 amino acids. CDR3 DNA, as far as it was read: TGTGCCAGTAGGACTTCGACAGGGGGTCTGAACACTGAA. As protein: CASRTSTGGLNTE. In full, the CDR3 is CASRTSTGGLNTEAFF.

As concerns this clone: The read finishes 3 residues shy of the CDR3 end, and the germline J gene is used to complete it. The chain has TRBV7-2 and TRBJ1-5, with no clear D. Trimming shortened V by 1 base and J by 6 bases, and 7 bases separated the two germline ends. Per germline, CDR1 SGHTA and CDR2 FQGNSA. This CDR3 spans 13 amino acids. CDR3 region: CASSLERSQPQHF. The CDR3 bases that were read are TGTGCCAGCAGCTTAGAGCGGAGTCAGCCC.

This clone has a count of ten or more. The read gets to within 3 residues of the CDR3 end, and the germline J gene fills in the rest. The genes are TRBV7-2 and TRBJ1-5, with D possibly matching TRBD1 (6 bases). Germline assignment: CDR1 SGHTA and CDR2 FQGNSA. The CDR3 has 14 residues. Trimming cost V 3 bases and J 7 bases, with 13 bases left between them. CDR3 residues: CASSFARGSQPQHF. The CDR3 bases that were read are TGTGCCAGCAGCTTTGCCAGGGGATCGCAGCCC.

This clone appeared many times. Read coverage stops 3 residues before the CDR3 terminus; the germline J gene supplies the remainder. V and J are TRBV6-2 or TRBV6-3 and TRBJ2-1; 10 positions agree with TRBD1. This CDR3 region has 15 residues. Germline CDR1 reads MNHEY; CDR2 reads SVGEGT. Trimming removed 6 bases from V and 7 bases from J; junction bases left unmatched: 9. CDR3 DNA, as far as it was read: TGTGCCAGCAGCCCAGGGGACAGGGGCAGGAATGAG. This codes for CASSPGDRGRNE. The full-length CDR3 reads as CASSPGDRGRNEQFF.